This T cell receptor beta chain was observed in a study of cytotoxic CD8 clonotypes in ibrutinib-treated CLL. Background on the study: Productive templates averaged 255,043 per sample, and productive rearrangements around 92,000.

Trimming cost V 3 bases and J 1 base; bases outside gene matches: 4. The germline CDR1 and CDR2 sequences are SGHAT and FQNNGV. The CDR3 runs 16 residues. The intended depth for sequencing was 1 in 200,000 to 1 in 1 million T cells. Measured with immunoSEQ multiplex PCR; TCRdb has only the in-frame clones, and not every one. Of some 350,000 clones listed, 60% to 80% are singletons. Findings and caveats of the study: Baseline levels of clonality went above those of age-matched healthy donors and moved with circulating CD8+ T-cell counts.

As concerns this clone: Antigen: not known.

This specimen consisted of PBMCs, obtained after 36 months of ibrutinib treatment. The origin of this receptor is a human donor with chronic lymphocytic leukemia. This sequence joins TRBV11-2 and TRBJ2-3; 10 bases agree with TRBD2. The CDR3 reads CASSFIGTSGTDTQYF. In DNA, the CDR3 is TGTGCCAGCAGCTTCATCGGGACTAGCGGCACAGATACGCAGTATTTT.